Below are 22 T cell receptor beta chains sequenced from a single sample in a study of shared clonotypes between healthy human individuals. Sequencing used immunoSEQ multiplex PCR; TCRdb keeps in-frame clones, though not all of them. The sample has approximately 1.9 million clones; around 93% are singletons. Naive CD8 cells lacked CD45RO and underwent positive selection for CCR7, leaving out terminally differentiated effector memory CD45RA+ cells. Sequencing was done on a sample of naive CD8+ T cells from PBMCs. The receptors here all came from a young man in good health. Some clones in this sample may be carry-over from other donors' samples.

This sequence joins TRBV9 and TRBJ2-3, with 10 bases lining up with TRBD2. CDR1 and CDR2 (germline): SGDLS, YYNGEE. There are 16 residues in the CDR3. After removal of 4 bases from V and 0 bases from J, the junction contained 5 bases not matched to a gene. The CDR3 loop is CASSPPTSGSTDTQYF. For the CDR3, the DNA is TGTGCCAGCAGCCCCCCGACTAGCGGGAGCACAGATACGCAGTATTTT.

The CDR3 coding sequence is TGTGCCAGCAGCTTTCTTCGCGGGGGGTCCTACGAGCAGTACTTC. It codes for CASSFLRGGSYEQYF. The V gene is TRBV5-6, the J gene TRBJ2-7, with TRBD2 matching 8 bases. V shed 2 bases and J 1 base; nucleotides not matched to a gene: 5. The CDR3 totals 15 residues. From germline, CDR1 is SGHDT and CDR2 YYEEEE. Full variable domain (rest looked up from reference TRBV5-6 and TRBJ2-7): DAGVTQSPTHLIKTRGQQVTLRCSPKSGHDTVSWYQQALGQGPQFIFQYYEEEERQRGNFPDRFSGHQFPNYSSELNVNALLLGDSALYLCASSFLRGGSYEQYFGPGTRLTVT.

This clone was detected once. The J gene is TRBJ1-3, the V gene TRBV5-6; D call uncertain. This CDR3 region has 15 residues. Trimming shortened V by 1 base and J by 1 base, and 9 bases separated the two germline ends. Germline lookup yields CDR1 SGHDT and CDR2 YYEEEE. Here the CDR3 reads CASSLLRSSGNTIYF. DNA of the CDR3: TGTGCCAGCAGCTTGCTCCGGTCTTCTGGAAACACCATATATTTT.

About this clone: Other nucleotide sequences from this sample produce the same CDR3. The chain uses TRBV27 and TRBJ2-3, with D perhaps TRBD2 (6 bases). Per the germline V gene, CDR1 is MNHEY and CDR2 is SMNVEV (reference sequence). Trimming removed 3 bases at V and 6 bases at J, with 7 bases between. CDR3 length: 12 amino acids. CDR3 sequence reads: CASSLGGDTQYF. CDR3 DNA: TGTGCCAGCAGTTTGGGGGGTGATACGCAGTATTTT.

V gene TRBV7-3 combines with J gene TRBJ2-1; D ambiguous. Germline-derived CDR1 and CDR2 are SGHTA and FQGTGA. V dropped 5 bases and J dropped 3 bases, with 11 bases sitting between them. The CDR3 has 14 residues. CDR3 loop: CASSPRPGYNEQFF. The CDR3 nucleotides are TGTGCCAGCAGCCCCAGACCGGGCTACAATGAGCAGTTCTTC.

The chain's CDR3 is CASRSRQGIPYEQYF. CDR3 sequence (DNA): TGTGCCAGCAGGAGTCGACAGGGGATCCCCTACGAGCAGTACTTC. The chain recombines TRBV7-8 with TRBJ2-7, with 8 bases lining up with TRBD1. Per the germline V gene, CDR1 is SGHVS and CDR2 is FQNEAQ. This CDR3 contains 15 residues. V was pared by 6 bases and J by 2 bases, with 9 bases of the junction left unmatched.

This clone was recorded only once. The chain has TRBV9 and TRBJ1-1; D is undetermined. The CDR3 has 13 amino acids. Trimming removed 0 bases from V and 7 bases from J, with 10 bases in between. Germline V gene data show CDR1 as SGDLS and CDR2 as YYNGEE. CDR3 DNA: TGTGCCAGCAGCGTAGCTCCGGCGCTTGAAGCTTTCTTT. Translating gives CASSVAPALEAFF.

The rearrangement uses TRBV5-1 and TRBJ2-7, with 10 bases matching TRBD1. V lost 4 bases to trimming and J lost 6 bases; unmatched junction nucleotides: 4. This CDR3 spans 13 amino acids. Looked up from germline, CDR1 is SGHRS and CDR2 is YFSETQ. CDR3 residues: CASSADRGREQYF. The CDR3 nucleotides read TGCGCCAGCAGCGCCGACAGGGGGCGCGAGCAGTACTTC.

The rearrangement uses TRBV7-2 and TRBJ2-5; D possibly corresponds to TRBD2 (5 bases). V shed 0 bases and J shed 5 bases, with 10 bases lying between them. The CDR3 sequence is 14 residues long. Germline V lookup: CDR1 SGHTA, CDR2 FQGNSA. The CDR3 nucleotides read TGTGCCAGCAGCTTAGCGGGAGTGGGGGAGACCCAGTACTTC. Translating it yields CASSLAGVGETQYF. Supplemented by reference TRBV7-2 and TRBJ2-5, the full variable domain reads GAGVSQSPSNKVTEKGKDVELRCDPISGHTALYWYRQSLGQGLEFLIYFQGNSAPDKSGLPSDRFSAERTGGSVSTLTIQRTQQEDSAVYLCASSLAGVGETQYFGPGTRLLVL.

The chain is built from TRBV27 and TRBJ2-7, with 7 bases matching TRBD1. Germline V lookup: CDR1 MNHEY, CDR2 SMNVEV (reference sequence). V shed 6 bases and J 0 bases; nucleotides not matched to a gene: 11. The CDR3 is 16 residues long. As DNA, the CDR3 is TGTGCCAGCAGCCCCTCCTGGGGACAGTACTCCTACGAGCAGTACTTC. This codes for CASSPSWGQYSYEQYF.

The V gene is TRBV5-1, the J gene TRBJ2-2, with 13 nucleotides matching TRBD2. This CDR3 is 15 amino acids long. Per the germline V gene, CDR1 is SGHRS and CDR2 is YFSETQ. Trimming took 6 bases from V and 6 from J; bases not matched to a gene: 5. CDR3 sequence reads: CASTWTSGSPGELFF. In DNA form, the CDR3 reads TGCGCCAGCACCTGGACTAGCGGGAGTCCCGGGGAGCTGTTTTTT.

The chain combines TRBV4-3 with TRBJ1-1; D not certain. The germline V and J ends were trimmed by 0 bases and 1 base, with 12 bases remaining between them. This CDR3 region has 16 residues. Germline assignment: CDR1 LGHNA and CDR2 YSLEER. Written as DNA, the CDR3 is TGCGCCAGCAGCCAAGATAATGGGATGGGGAACACTGAAGCTTTCTTT. It encodes CASSQDNGMGNTEAFF.

The count of this clone is one. The genes are TRBV15 and TRBJ1-2, with 7 bases aligning to TRBD1. The germline CDR1 and CDR2 sequences are LNHNV and YYDKDF (reference sequence). CDR3 length: 15 amino acids. With 2 bases clipped from V and 8 bases from J, the junction kept 11 bases outside the gene matches. DNA of the CDR3: TGTGCCACCAGCAGACAGGGGGGGAATGGAGAGGGCTACACCTTC. It is translated as CATSRQGGNGEGYTF. Looking up the rest from reference TRBV15 and TRBJ1-2 gives the full variable domain: DAMVIQNPRYQVTQFGKPVTLSCSQTLNHNVMYWYQQKSSQAPKLLFHYYDKDFNNEADTPDNFQSRRPNTSFCFLDIRSPGLGDTAMYLCATSRQGGNGEGYTFGSGTRLTVV.

This rearrangement joins TRBV9 to TRBJ2-7; 9 bases line up with TRBD1. After removal of 4 bases from V and 2 bases from J, the junction contained 10 bases not matched to a gene. From germline, CDR1 is SGDLS and CDR2 YYNGEE. There are 16 residues in the CDR3. Here the CDR3 reads CASSPFSGTGTYEQYF. CDR3 in DNA: TGTGCCAGCAGCCCATTCTCCGGGACAGGGACCTACGAGCAGTACTTC.

Remarks on this clone: Other DNA sequences in this sample translate to the same CDR3. In DNA form, the CDR3 reads TGTGCCAGCAGTTTAAGGGGTGTCGACGAGCAGTACTTC. It is translated as CASSLRGVDEQYF. The chain joins TRBV28 to TRBJ2-7; the D gene is possibly TRBD1 (5 bases). From germline, CDR1 is MDHEN and CDR2 SYDVKM. The length of the CDR3 is 13 residues. The germline V and J ends were trimmed by 2 bases and 5 bases, with 10 bases remaining between them.

J is TRBJ1-4 and V is TRBV7-8; D not resolved. V shed 5 bases and J shed 4 bases, with 14 bases lying between them. The length of the CDR3 is 15 residues. Germline V gives CDR1 SGHVS, CDR2 FQNEAQ. Here the CDR3 DNA reads TGTGCCAGCAGCACCACCGGGCCGAATAATGAAAAACTGTTTTTT. Protein product: CASSTTGPNNEKLFF.

This clone was detected only once. The chain has TRBV27 and TRBJ2-5, with TRBD2 as a possible D gene (5 bases). The DNA end is more similar to TRBJ2-7, so the J call may be wrong. The germline V gene encodes CDR1 MNHEY and CDR2 SMNVEV (reference sequence). The CDR3 has 13 amino acids. The chain's CDR3 is CASSLAGSYEQYF. The CDR3 region has the DNA TGTGCCAGCAGTTTAGCGGGCAGCTACGAGCAGTACTTC.

The V gene is TRBV4-2, the J gene TRBJ1-1; 9 bases align to TRBD1. The CDR3 totals 17 residues. V was pared by 0 bases and J by 2 bases, with 7 bases of the junction left unmatched. Germline V gene data show CDR1 as LGHNA and CDR2 as YNFKEQ. The CDR3 DNA sequence: TGTGCCAGCAGCCAAGATCGTCACAGGGGGCTCAACACTGAAGCTTTCTTT. It encodes CASSQDRHRGLNTEAFF.

The V call is TRBV27, the J call TRBJ1-5, with 9 positions matching TRBD1. CDR1 is MNHEY and CDR2 is SMNVEV in the germline V gene (reference sequence). The V and J ends lost 6 bases and 0 bases, in that order; junction bases with no gene match: 3. The CDR3 contains 15 residues. As DNA, the CDR3 is TGTGCCAGCAGGGGGGACAGGGATAGCAATCAGCCCCAGCATTTT. This codes for CASRGDRDSNQPQHF.

As regards this clone: Other DNA sequences from this sample encode an identical CDR3 as well. The chain couples TRBV5-1 to TRBJ2-7; no reliable D call. V dropped 3 bases and J dropped 0 bases, with 7 bases sitting between them. CDR3 length: 13 amino acids. Germline CDR1 and CDR2: SGHRS and YFSETQ. The CDR3 reads CASSYAPSYEQYF. CDR3 nucleotide sequence: TGCGCCAGCAGCTATGCCCCCTCCTACGAGCAGTACTTC.

The CDR3 region is CASSQPRQIDYNEQFF. The CDR3 DNA is TGTGCCAGCAGTCAACCACGACAGATAGACTACAATGAGCAGTTCTTC. The chain links TRBV28 to TRBJ2-1; the D gene is possibly TRBD1 (5 bases). With 5 bases removed from V and 3 bases from J, the gap between germline ends came to 17 bases. The CDR3 totals 16 residues. Germline assignment: CDR1 MDHEN and CDR2 SYDVKM.

The V gene is TRBV19, the J gene TRBJ1-1; TRBD1 aligns across 7 bases. J was trimmed by 0 bases and V by 7 bases; bases with no gene match: 8. The CDR3 is 15 amino acids. Germline loops: CDR1 LNHDA, CDR2 SQIVND (reference sequence). CDR3 nucleotide sequence: TGTGCCAGTAAGGCGAAGGGACAGATGAACACTGAAGCTTTCTTT. The encoded protein is CASKAKGQMNTEAFF.